A single sample is the source of the 5 T cell receptor beta chains below, sequenced in a study of blood T cells in healthy people across ages. Primers used in a second PCR of roughly 7 to 12 cycles were a sample-barcoded 5' primer and a J-beta primer mix. TCRdb reanalysed the 5' RACE reads using MiXCR and keeps one entry per CDR3 protein. Among some 800,000 distinct CDR3 sequences listed, around two fifths were seen once. Sequencing used blood. These receptor sequences come from a man aged 60-69 years in good health.

The J gene is TRBJ2-2, the V gene TRBV7-2; D might be TRBD2 (6 bases). The CDR3 totals 15 residues. V shed 5 bases and J shed 0 bases, with 10 bases lying between them. From germline, CDR1 is SGHTA and CDR2 FQGNSA. CDR3 nucleotides: TGTGCCAGCAGCCCCTGGGGGGCGAACACCGGGGAGCTGTTTTTT. It encodes CASSPWGANTGELFF.

The V gene is TRBV5-1, the J gene TRBJ1-2; 9 nucleotides match TRBD1. The CDR3 runs to 15 residues. Germline CDR1 is SGHRS and CDR2 is YFSETQ. V gave up 4 bases and J gave up 0 bases; unmatched junction bases: 4. The CDR3 sequence: CASSQGQGTNYGYTF. In nucleotides, the CDR3 is TGCGCCAGCAGCCAAGGACAGGGGACTAACTATGGCTACACCTTC.

The V gene is TRBV20-1, the J gene TRBJ2-5, with D possibly called TRBD1 or TRBD2 (6 bases each). The CDR3 consists of 12 residues. The V end lost 6 bases, the J end lost 3 bases, and 11 bases lay between the germline ends. CDR1 and CDR2 from the germline V gene are DFQATT and SNEGSKA (reference sequence). CDR3 amino acids: CSAGGGKETQYF. The CDR3 DNA follows: TGCAGTGCGGGGGGCGGGAAAGAGACCCAGTACTTC.

This clonotype occurred a few times. This rearrangement joins TRBV6-1 to TRBJ2-5; possible D gene TRBD2, 5 bases. The J call may be wrong; the DNA end is better matched by TRBJ2-7. The CDR3 sequence is 15 residues long. CDR1 is MNHNS and CDR2 is SASEGT in the germline V gene. The CDR3 DNA is TGTGCCAGCAGCGACATAGGGCCCATCGGGAACGAGCAGTACTTC. Protein sequence: CASSDIGPIGNEQYF.

The chain employs TRBV9 and TRBJ2-2; the D is unclear. This CDR3 spans 15 amino acids. The germline V gene has CDR1 SGDLS and CDR2 YYNGEE. V was cut by 0 bases and J by 4 bases, with 10 bases left in between. In DNA form, the CDR3 reads TGTGCCAGCAGCGTAGAAACGAGGAGCACCGGGGAGCTGTTTTTT. It codes for CASSVETRSTGELFF.